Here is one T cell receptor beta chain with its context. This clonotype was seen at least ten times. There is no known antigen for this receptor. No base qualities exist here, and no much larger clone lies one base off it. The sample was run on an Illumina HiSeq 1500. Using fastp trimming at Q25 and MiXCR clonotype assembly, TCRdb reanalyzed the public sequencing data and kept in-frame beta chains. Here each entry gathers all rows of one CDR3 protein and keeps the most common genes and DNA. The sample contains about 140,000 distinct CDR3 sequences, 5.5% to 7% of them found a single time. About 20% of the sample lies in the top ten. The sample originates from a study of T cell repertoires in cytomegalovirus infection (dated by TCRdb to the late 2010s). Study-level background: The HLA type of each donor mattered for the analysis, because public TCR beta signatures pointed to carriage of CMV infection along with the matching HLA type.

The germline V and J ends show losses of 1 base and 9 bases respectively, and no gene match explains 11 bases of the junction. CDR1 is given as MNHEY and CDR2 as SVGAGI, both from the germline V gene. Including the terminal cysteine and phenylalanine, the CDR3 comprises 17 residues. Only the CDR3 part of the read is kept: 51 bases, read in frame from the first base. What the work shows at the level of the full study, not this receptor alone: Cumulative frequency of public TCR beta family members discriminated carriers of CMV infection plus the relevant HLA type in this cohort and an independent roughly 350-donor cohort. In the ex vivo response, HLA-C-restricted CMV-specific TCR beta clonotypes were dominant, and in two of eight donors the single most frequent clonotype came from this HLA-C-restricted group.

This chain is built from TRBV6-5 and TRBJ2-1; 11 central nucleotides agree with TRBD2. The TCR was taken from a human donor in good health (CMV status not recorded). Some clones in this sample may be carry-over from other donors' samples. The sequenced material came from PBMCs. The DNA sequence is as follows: TGTGCCAGCAGTTACTATCTAGTAGCGGGGGGGCCTGGTGAGCAGTTCTTC. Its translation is CASSYYLVAGGPGEQFF.